Here is one TCR beta chain with its context. The data were taken from a study of T cell responses to AZD1222 COVID-19 vaccine. The repertoire was sequenced with immunoSEQ multiplex PCR; TCRdb's copy has only in-frame clones and lacks some. Counted here are 150,000 to 200,000 clones, over 85% occurring once; the ten biggest clones make up 3.9%. The sequence was obtained from an adult in good health. Sequences were derived from peripheral blood, sampled on day 0 of AZD1222 vaccination.

The DNA for the CDR3 is TGCGCCAGCAGCTACAGAAGTGGGGATCAGCCCCAGCATTTT. It translates to CASSYRSGDQPQHF. The chain carries TRBV4-1 and TRBJ1-5, with unresolved D. V was cut by 5 bases and J by 5 bases, with 13 bases left in between. This CDR3 has 14 amino acids. Germline V CDR1 and CDR2: MGHRA, YSYEKL.